This TCR beta chain was recorded in a study of shared clonotypes between healthy human individuals. Notes on the study in general: An anticipated effect of sequencing depth on clonotype sharing among donors was recognized.

Of note for this clone: The antigen is undetermined. At one end the junction does not follow the germline gene, possibly because of a read error.

Assay: immunoSEQ multiplex PCR; the TCRdb copy retains only in-frame clones and omits some. The sample includes more than 850,000 clones, roughly 74% seen only once; the top ten take approximately 0.5%. The TCR sequence derives from a man younger than 35 in good health. Some clones in this sample may be carry-over from other donors' samples. The material sequenced was memory CD4+ T cells from PBMCs. Indicated subset: CD45RA-negative fraction.

The CDR3 region is CATSGGNTGELFF. The CDR3 DNA reads TGTGCCACCAGCGGGGGGAACACCGGGGAGCTGTTTTTT. This chain connects TRBV9 to TRBJ2-2, with 8 bases identical to TRBD2. Germline V gives CDR1 SGDLS, CDR2 YYNGEE. The CDR3 has 13 residues.